This TCR beta chain was sequenced in a study of cytomegalovirus exposure and HLA in healthy donors (dated by TCRdb to 2015 to 2018). Study-level background: An earlier analysis of some 550 of the donors reported more than 250 Gb of sequence data and 120 million or so unique TCR beta sequences from about 200 million T cells. An early release that covered approximately 600 HLA-typed donors contained around 300 gigabases of sequencing data and tens of millions of unique TCR sequences. Among the roughly 400 genotyped donors, roughly 80% belonged to the genetic ancestry cluster associated with self-reported Caucasian donors. The aim of the study was to test whether cataloging public T cell receptors could identify signatures of past pathogen exposure. Using immunosequencing, the study profiled T cell repertoires from 666 subjects and related those repertoires to cytomegalovirus serostatus. A separate validation cohort of over a hundred different subjects was used in addition to the 666-subject first cohort. To predict cytomegalovirus infection status, the study combined high-throughput TCR immunosequencing, statistical association of individual TCRs with disease status, and machine learning. To study patterns of TCR occurrence, a later analysis re-analyzed previously published TCR beta repertoires from more than 550 donors and added high-resolution HLA genotyping. The later analysis used no new phenotypic data to find candidate immune exposures, relying instead on TCR beta sequences and their occurrence across donors. An earlier analysis of several hundred of the donors applied high-throughput TCR beta sequencing to assess whether each TCR beta V gene segment acted as functional or pseudogenic. Donor age, sex, ethnicity and CMV serostatus were collected together with the repertoire data. Genome-wide SNP genotypes for about three fifths of the roughly 670 donors were used in a later genetic analysis, which treated that subset as a discovery cohort. All discovery cohort repertoires had been generated on a single sequencing platform. HLA typing covered class I and class II loci at four-digit resolution. The number of typed donors differed by locus: roughly 629-630 for A, B, C, DRB1 and DQB1; some 500 for DQA1; around 580 for DPA1; and 400 to 480 for DPB1. Roughly 5 DR-DQ haplotypes were handled as single units for association and clustering, since linkage in the cohort was strong. Across 398 genotyped donors of the cohort, an average of roughly 200,000 unique TCR beta nucleotide sequences per donor were sequenced, and roughly 20% of those sequences were non-productive. General findings and caveats noted by the study authors: Because the 87-base-pair reads could not distinguish some IMGT-functional V segments, including TRBV6-2 and TRBV6-3, those segments were excluded. Because counts were too low, roughly 17 rarely observed V segments, including chromosome 9 orphons, were left out of the earlier analysis of some 600 of the donors. The study gave a list of 150 to 200 TCR beta chains associated with cytomegalovirus. Most TCR sequences were observed very rarely across donors, whereas some public TCRs were present in many individuals. The authors suggested that the approach could potentially be generalized to other disease states and immunological phenotypes. Assigning TCR associations to individual alleles was difficult when HLA alleles, especially DR and DQ, strongly co-occurred. A later genetic analysis reported fewer N-insertions in productive TCRs among donors in an Asian-associated ancestry cluster than the roughly 720-donor mean. Linkage disequilibrium might explain the correlated functional status among segregating V segments, but an unknown experimental factor could not be excluded. Only TCR beta chains were sequenced in this cohort, and the absence of alpha or paired-chain data limited detectable features. In a later genetic analysis, a missense DCLRE1C variant was associated with V-gene and J-gene trimming of TCR beta chains, and the association was replicated in an independent cohort. Most CMV-associated TCR beta chains appeared to be HLA-restricted in a later analysis, and the HLA associations seemed to be driven largely by CMV exposure. Immune exposure information for the cohort was limited to CMV serostatus. In a later analysis, some 18,000 TCR beta sequences were associated with specific HLA alleles at a false discovery rate of 0.05. In a later analysis, TCR association rates were found to vary across HLA loci, with the most associated TCRs seen for DRB1 alleles and the fewest for HLA-C alleles. A group of highly shared sequence variants was considered likely to be a technical artifact of the sequencing pipeline. Roughly uniform sequencing depth across donors was assumed in presence/absence analyses, although this assumption may not hold. In vitro tests confirmed that a few of the cytomegalovirus-associated TCR beta chains recognize cytomegalovirus antigens. Cytomegalovirus status was reported to be diagnosed by the classifier with high specificity and sensitivity in both the original and validation cohorts. A further reported finding was that TCR beta sequences accurately predicted the HLA-A and HLA-B alleles for most subjects in the first cohort. Because HLA typing was missing for some donors at each locus, association tests included only the typed subset. A later analysis reported that several top co-occurrence clusters appeared linked to parvovirus B19, influenza, CMV and Epstein-Barr virus. In a later analysis, HLA-associated TCR beta chains showed more clonal expansion and lower generation probabilities than non-associated chains that were equally common. Broadly in line with IMGT annotations, most TCR beta V segments showed up in productive rearrangements about 87% or about 30% of the time in an earlier analysis of 587 of the donors.

The germline V and J ends show losses of 8 bases and 0 bases respectively, and no gene match explains 3 bases of the junction. The CDR3 goes from the cysteine to the phenylalanine over 15 residues. Here the CDR3 DNA is all that survives: 45 bases in frame from base 1. Taken from the germline V gene (reference sequence), the CDR1 and CDR2 loops are GTSNPN and SVGIG. The cohort was made up of about 670 healthy bone marrow donors. Cohort members were all nominally healthy when sampled, although unrecorded immune exposures were likely present. The donor tested CMV seropositive and was one of the 289 seropositive cohort members. Every donor gave a peripheral blood sample, and the peripheral blood mononuclear cells from that sample were used for TCR beta sequencing. The Qiagen DNeasy Blood Extraction Kit was used to extract genomic DNA from the blood cell samples. The receptor library was made with the immunoSEQ multiplex PCR assay. For the multiplex PCR, a mixture combining 60 forward primers for TCR Vbeta segments and 13 reverse primers for TCR Jbeta segments was used. Amplification of the CDR3 region of rearranged TCR beta genes was performed with a multiplex PCR assay on genomic DNA. The Illumina HiSeq System was used to sequence the amplified TCR beta libraries as 87-base-pair reads. The study's processing was this. A later analysis tallied roughly 78 million unique TCR beta chains across the 666 repertoires, and some 10 million of those chains were shared by two or more donors. To remove PCR and sequencing errors, raw reads were error-corrected and collapsed into unique sequences using a nearest-neighbor algorithm that merged closely related sequences. To assign V, D and J gene segments, CDR3 sequences were aligned to IMGT reference sequences. For a sequence to be retained, at least a six-nucleotide match to both a V gene segment and a J gene segment was required. A rearrangement was called productive if the CDR3 had no stop codons and remained in frame with V and J, and every other rearrangement was called non-productive. CDR3 was defined by IMGT convention, running from the second conserved V-encoded cysteine to the conserved J-encoded phenylalanine. The earlier analysis of about 590 of the donors excluded sequences that lacked an unambiguous match to a single V gene segment. In an earlier analysis of several hundred of the donors, V segments were called functional above 56.7% productive rearrangements and were called segregating when the between-donor standard deviation exceeded 5%. A statistical classification framework was developed to diagnose cytomegalovirus status using the catalog of TCR beta chain sequences. V and J gene assignment, in a later analysis, came from comparing TCR nucleotide sequences with IMGT/GENE-DB human TR gene sequences. The TCRdist pipeline was used in a later analysis to assign CDR3 sequences and most-parsimonious VDJ recombination scenarios. In a later analysis, every TCR beta chain was defined by the combination of its CDR3 amino acid sequence and its V-gene family, and reads without a unique V-gene family were dropped. To address suspected cross-contamination and a sequencing artifact, a later analysis removed a few hundred highly shared, low-generation-probability nucleotide sequences. In a later analysis, a clonal expansion index for each public chain was calculated from normalized within-repertoire ranks of inferred template counts. In a later analysis, generation probabilities were computed with a VDJ recombination model fitted to out-of-frame rearrangements, and the resulting probabilities were checked against IGoR. Hypergeometric tests were used in a later analysis to score TCR-TCR, TCR-HLA and TCR-CMV co-occurrence, with a repertoire-size bias correction applied to the TCR pairs. In a later analysis, false discovery rates were estimated by permuting HLA or CMV assignments 20 times. In a later analysis, co-occurring TCRs were grouped using DBSCAN, with TCRdist sequence similarity added in when clustering inside HLA-allele-positive subsets. Repertoires with fewer than 30,000 or more than 120,000 public chains were left out of co-occurrence clustering, as were several repertoires with anomalous nucleotide sharing. The immuneACCESS repertoire file appears here via TCRdb, limited to in-frame rearrangements. These files lack a portion of the clones; in checked studies, under half of the deficit traces to unresolved V genes, and the cause of the others is not known. Clone size and V and J calls were adopted from that table, with D and trimming inferred from the DNA. The sample contains around 150,000 clones, 70% to 85% of them found a single time. The biggest ten clones account for 6.5% of the sample.

Details on this clone: It has no known antigen specificity. Base qualities are not at hand, and no much larger clone is one base apart.

The TCR was taken from a man aged 40-49 years in good health and CMV-seropositive. The chain links TRBV30 with TRBJ2-2; 13 bases in the junction line up with TRBD2. The specimen sequenced was PBMCs. The DNA sequence is as follows: TGTGCCCGGACTAGCGGGAGTACGAACACCGGGGAGCTGTTTTTT. Translation gives CARTSGSTNTGELFF.